The T cell receptor (beta chain) under discussion was sequenced for a study of blood T cell repertoires in COVID-19. TCRdb's copy holds only in-frame clones and misses some; the assay was immunoSEQ multiplex PCR. The sample yields about 210,000 clones, approximately 86% seen once. CDR1 SGHNT and CDR2 YYREEE come from the germline V gene (reference sequence). V was trimmed by 5 bases and J by 8 bases, leaving 16 bases between them. The CDR3 runs 13 residues. This rearrangement joins TRBV5-4 to TRBJ1-2; D is uncertain. This sequence originates from a woman aged 40 to 50 with acute COVID-19. Sequenced input: PBMCs or T cells enriched from blood (not recorded which). This chain's CDR3 is CASSLDWEGGYTF. Here the CDR3 DNA reads TGTGCCAGCAGTCTGGACTGGGAGGGAGGCTACACCTTC.